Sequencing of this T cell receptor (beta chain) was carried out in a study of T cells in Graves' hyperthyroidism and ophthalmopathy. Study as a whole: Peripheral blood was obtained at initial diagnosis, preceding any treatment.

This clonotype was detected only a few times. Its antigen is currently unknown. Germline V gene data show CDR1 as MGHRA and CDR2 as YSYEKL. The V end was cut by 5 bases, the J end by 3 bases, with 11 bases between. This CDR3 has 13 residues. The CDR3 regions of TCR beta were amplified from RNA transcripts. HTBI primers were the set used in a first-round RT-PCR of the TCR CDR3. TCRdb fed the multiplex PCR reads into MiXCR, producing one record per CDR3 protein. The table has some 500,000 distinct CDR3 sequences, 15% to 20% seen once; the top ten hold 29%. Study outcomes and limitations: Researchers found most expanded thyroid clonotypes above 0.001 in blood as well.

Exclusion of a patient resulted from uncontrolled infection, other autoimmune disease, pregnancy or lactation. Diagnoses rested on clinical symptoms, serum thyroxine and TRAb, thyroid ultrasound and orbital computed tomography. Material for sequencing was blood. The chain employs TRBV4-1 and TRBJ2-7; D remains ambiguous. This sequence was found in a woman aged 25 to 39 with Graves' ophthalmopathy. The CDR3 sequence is CASSLDESYEQYF. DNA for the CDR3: TGCGCCAGCAGCTTGGACGAGAGCTACGAGCAGTACTTC.